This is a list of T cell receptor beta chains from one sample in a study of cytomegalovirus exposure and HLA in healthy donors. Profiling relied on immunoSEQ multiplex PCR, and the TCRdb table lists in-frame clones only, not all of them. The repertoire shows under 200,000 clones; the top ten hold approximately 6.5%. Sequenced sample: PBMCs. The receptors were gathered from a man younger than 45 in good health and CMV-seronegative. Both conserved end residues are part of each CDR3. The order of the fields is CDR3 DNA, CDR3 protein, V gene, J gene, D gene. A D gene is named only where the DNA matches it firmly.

CDR3 DNA: TGTGCCAGCAGCAACCGGGACAGGGGTGCGGCTAATGAAAAACTGTTTTTT
CDR3 protein: CASSNRDRGAANEKLFF
V gene: TRBV9
J gene: TRBJ1-4
D gene: TRBD1

CDR3 DNA: TGTGCCACCGCTCCCCAGGGGAATCAGCCCCAGCATTTT
CDR3 protein: CATAPQGNQPQHF
V gene: TRBV15
J gene: TRBJ1-5
D gene: .

CDR3 DNA: TGTGCCAGCAGCCCACCCGGGGGGGCTAGTTCACCCCTCCACTTT
CDR3 protein: CASSPPGGASSPLHF
V gene: TRBV5-5
J gene: TRBJ1-6
D gene: .

CDR3 DNA: TGTGCCAGTAGTACCTCAAGAGCGGGAGACTCCTACGAGCAGTACTTC
CDR3 protein: CASSTSRAGDSYEQYF
V gene: TRBV19
J gene: TRBJ2-7
D gene: TRBD2

CDR3 DNA: TGTGCCAGCACCAAGAGGAGGGGCGAGGTTGGTGGCTACACCTTC
CDR3 protein: CASTKRRGEVGGYTF
V gene: TRBV2
J gene: TRBJ1-2
D gene: .

CDR3 DNA: TGTGCCAGCAGCCTTACCTGGACTTATAGCCAAAACATTCAGTACTTC
CDR3 protein: CASSLTWTYSQNIQYF
V gene: TRBV2
J gene: TRBJ2-4
D gene: .

CDR3 DNA: TGTGCCAGCAGTGACTCAGCAGGGTTTTACACTGAAGCTTTCTTT
CDR3 protein: CASSDSAGFYTEAFF
V gene: TRBV6-4
J gene: TRBJ1-1
D gene: .

CDR3 DNA: TGTGCCAGCAGCCGCAGGCCGAACACTGAAGCTTTCTTT
CDR3 protein: CASSRRPNTEAFF
V gene: TRBV11-3
J gene: TRBJ1-1
D gene: .

CDR3 DNA: TGTGCCAGCAGCCCAAACCTTGGACAGGGGGCAACGAACACCGGGGAGCTGTTTTTT
CDR3 protein: CASSPNLGQGATNTGELFF
V gene: TRBV7-7
J gene: TRBJ2-2
D gene: TRBD1

CDR3 DNA: TGTGCCAGCAGCTTACTAGCGGTCACAGTTACAGATACGCAGTATTTT
CDR3 protein: CASSLLAVTVTDTQYF
V gene: TRBV5-8
J gene: TRBJ2-3
D gene: TRBD2

CDR3 DNA: TGTGCCAGTAGACTAGCGGGACAAGAGACCCAGTACTTC
CDR3 protein: CASRLAGQETQYF
V gene: TRBV19
J gene: TRBJ2-5
D gene: TRBD2

CDR3 DNA: TGTGCCAGCACCCAACAAGAGACCCAGTACTTC
CDR3 protein: CASTQQETQYF
V gene: TRBV2
J gene: TRBJ2-5
D gene: .

CDR3 DNA: TGTGCCAGCAGCGTGGGACAGCAAGAGACCCAGTACTTC
CDR3 protein: CASSVGQQETQYF
V gene: TRBV9
J gene: TRBJ2-5
D gene: TRBD1

CDR3 DNA: TGCGCCAGCAGCTTGGGGGACAGCAACTATGGTGGCTACACCTTC
CDR3 protein: CASSLGDSNYGGYTF
V gene: TRBV5-1
J gene: TRBJ1-2
D gene: TRBD1

CDR3 DNA: TGTGCCAGCAGCTGGGACAGGGGGAACGGAAACACCATATATTTT
CDR3 protein: CASSWDRGNGNTIYF
V gene: TRBV2
J gene: TRBJ1-3
D gene: TRBD1

CDR3 DNA: TGTGCCAGCAGCTTAGACTTAGGGGGCCGGAAGACCCAGTACTTC
CDR3 protein: CASSLDLGGRKTQYF
V gene: TRBV7-2
J gene: TRBJ2-5
D gene: TRBD1

CDR3 DNA: TGTGCCACCAGCAGAGCTTTGACGGGGGGCCCAGATACGCAGTATTTT
CDR3 protein: CATSRALTGGPDTQYF
V gene: TRBV15
J gene: TRBJ2-3
D gene: .

CDR3 DNA: TGTGCCAGCAGCTTATCTCCCGCTAGAAAGTTGGGGGAGCTGTTTTTT
CDR3 protein: CASSLSPARKLGELFF
V gene: TRBV11-2
J gene: TRBJ2-2
D gene: .

CDR3 DNA: TGTGCCAGCAGCCTCCTGGGGGGAGATACTGAAGCTTTCTTT
CDR3 protein: CASSLLGGDTEAFF
V gene: TRBV11-2
J gene: TRBJ1-1
D gene: .

CDR3 DNA: TGTGCCAGCAGCTTACAGGGGTCGAACACCGGGGAGCTGTTTTTT
CDR3 protein: CASSLQGSNTGELFF
V gene: TRBV7-2
J gene: TRBJ2-2
D gene: .

CDR3 DNA: TGTGCCAGCAGCTCAGGGGATACGCAGTATTTT
CDR3 protein: CASSSGDTQYF
V gene: TRBV5-6
J gene: TRBJ2-3
D gene: .

CDR3 DNA: TGTGCCAGCAGTTTATGGGCTAGCGGGAGGGCCGTGTACGAGCAGTACTTC
CDR3 protein: CASSLWASGRAVYEQYF
V gene: TRBV27
J gene: TRBJ2-7
D gene: TRBD2

CDR3 DNA: TGCGCCAGCAGCTTGGAGCGGGAGGGCGCTGAGCAGTTCTTC
CDR3 protein: CASSLEREGAEQFF
V gene: TRBV5-1
J gene: TRBJ2-1
D gene: TRBD2

CDR3 DNA: TGCGCCAGCTCGGAATGGGGGACAAGTGGCTACACCTTC
CDR3 protein: CASSEWGTSGYTF
V gene: TRBV5-1
J gene: TRBJ1-2
D gene: .

CDR3 DNA: TGTGCCATCAGTGATCAGACAGAAAACTATGGCTACACCTTC
CDR3 protein: CAISDQTENYGYTF
V gene: TRBV10-3
J gene: TRBJ1-2
D gene: .

CDR3 DNA: TGTGCCAGCAGCCCGGACAGTTCCTACGAGCAGTACTTC
CDR3 protein: CASSPDSSYEQYF
V gene: TRBV5-6
J gene: TRBJ2-7
D gene: .

CDR3 DNA: TGTGCCAGCAGGGGGGCCGGGCTCGTCAATCAGCCCCAGCATTTT
CDR3 protein: CASRGAGLVNQPQHF
V gene: TRBV6-5
J gene: TRBJ1-5
D gene: .

CDR3 DNA: TGTGCCATCAGTGTGAGCGGGGGGACCCAGCCCCAGCATTTT
CDR3 protein: CAISVSGGTQPQHF
V gene: TRBV10-3
J gene: TRBJ1-5
D gene: .

CDR3 DNA: TGCGCCAGCAGCCAAGAGGTACAGGGGCTTCGCGACACTGAAGCTTTCTTT
CDR3 protein: CASSQEVQGLRDTEAFF
V gene: TRBV4-3
J gene: TRBJ1-1
D gene: TRBD1

CDR3 DNA: TGCGCCAGCAGCCAGGCACCGGGACAGGGGGCTCACGAGCAGTACTTC
CDR3 protein: CASSQAPGQGAHEQYF
V gene: TRBV4-1
J gene: TRBJ2-7
D gene: TRBD1

CDR3 DNA: TGTGCCAGCACCGTGACTAATCCCTGGCTCAATGAGCAGTTCTTC
CDR3 protein: CASTVTNPWLNEQFF
V gene: TRBV28
J gene: TRBJ2-1
D gene: .

CDR3 DNA: TGTGCCAGCAGCCAGGTAACTCGGGACAGCGGGGGCTACACCTTC
CDR3 protein: CASSQVTRDSGGYTF
V gene: TRBV4-2
J gene: TRBJ1-2
D gene: TRBD1

CDR3 DNA: TGTGCCAGCAGTCAGGGAGGCGTAAAGCCCCAGCATTTT
CDR3 protein: CASSQGGVKPQHF
V gene: TRBV2
J gene: TRBJ1-5
D gene: .

CDR3 DNA: TGTGCCAGCAGCCCGACAGGGACTGAAGCTTTCTTT
CDR3 protein: CASSPTGTEAFF
V gene: TRBV7-6
J gene: TRBJ1-1
D gene: TRBD1

CDR3 DNA: TGTGCCAGCAGCCTCGGACCCTTGGGACAGGGTACTTTCGACGAGCAGTACTTC
CDR3 protein: CASSLGPLGQGTFDEQYF
V gene: TRBV14
J gene: TRBJ2-7
D gene: TRBD1

CDR3 DNA: TGTGCCATCAGTGAGTCGAGGGATGGCTACACCTTC
CDR3 protein: CAISESRDGYTF
V gene: TRBV10-3
J gene: TRBJ1-2
D gene: .

CDR3 DNA: TGTGCCAGCAGCGTAGGGGTCAGGCTTACCAACACTGAAGCTTTCTTT
CDR3 protein: CASSVGVRLTNTEAFF
V gene: TRBV9
J gene: TRBJ1-1
D gene: .

CDR3 DNA: TGTGCCAGCAGCTATACCTACAGGGGGGACTCACCCCTCCACTTT
CDR3 protein: CASSYTYRGDSPLHF
V gene: TRBV11-3
J gene: TRBJ1-6
D gene: TRBD1

CDR3 DNA: TGCGCCAGCAGCCAATTCGGGGTCGACACTGAAGCTTTCTTT
CDR3 protein: CASSQFGVDTEAFF
V gene: TRBV4-1
J gene: TRBJ1-1
D gene: .

CDR3 DNA: TGTGCCAGCAGCTTGGGTGTAGCGGGAAAACAAGAGACCCAGTACTTC
CDR3 protein: CASSLGVAGKQETQYF
V gene: TRBV7-7
J gene: TRBJ2-5
D gene: TRBD2

CDR3 DNA: TGTGCCAGTAGTATAGAGCCCTGGACATCTGACTATGGCTACACCTTC
CDR3 protein: CASSIEPWTSDYGYTF
V gene: TRBV19
J gene: TRBJ1-2
D gene: .

CDR3 DNA: TGTGCCAGTAGTATAACTGGACAGGGGAGGACGTGGAATTCACCCCTCCACTTT
CDR3 protein: CASSITGQGRTWNSPLHF
V gene: TRBV19
J gene: TRBJ1-6
D gene: TRBD1

CDR3 DNA: TGTGCCAGCCCCCTAACGGGAACTGCTCCTGGAAACACTGAAGCTTTCTTT
CDR3 protein: CASPLTGTAPGNTEAFF
V gene: TRBV28
J gene: TRBJ1-1
D gene: .

CDR3 DNA: TGTGCCAGCAGCCAAGATGGTTCGGTGATGAACACTGAAGCTTTCTTT
CDR3 protein: CASSQDGSVMNTEAFF
V gene: TRBV4-2
J gene: TRBJ1-1
D gene: .

CDR3 DNA: TGCGCCAGCAGCCAAAGGACTAGCGCCACCGGGGAGCTGTTTTTT
CDR3 protein: CASSQRTSATGELFF
V gene: TRBV4-1
J gene: TRBJ2-2
D gene: TRBD2

CDR3 DNA: TGTGCCAGCAGTGACTCAAGCGGGGGGGCAGATACGCAGTATTTT
CDR3 protein: CASSDSSGGADTQYF
V gene: TRBV6-4
J gene: TRBJ2-3
D gene: TRBD2

CDR3 DNA: TGTGCCAGCAGCCAGTCGCCGGGACAAAGCAATCAGCCCCAGCATTTT
CDR3 protein: CASSQSPGQSNQPQHF
V gene: TRBV4-2
J gene: TRBJ1-5
D gene: .

CDR3 DNA: TGCGCCAGCAGCTCGCAGGGTGGCACTGAAGCTTTCTTT
CDR3 protein: CASSSQGGTEAFF
V gene: TRBV5-1
J gene: TRBJ1-1
D gene: .

CDR3 DNA: TGTGCCGGATCGGACAGCTCCTACGAGCAGTACTTC
CDR3 protein: CAGSDSSYEQYF
V gene: TRBV10-3
J gene: TRBJ2-7
D gene: .

CDR3 DNA: TGTGCCAGCTCACCTCTCCGGGGGGCTTGGGACGAGCAGTACTTC
CDR3 protein: CASSPLRGAWDEQYF
V gene: TRBV18
J gene: TRBJ2-7
D gene: .

CDR3 DNA: TGCGCCAGCAGCTTTCCAGGGGGTGAGCAGTTCTTC
CDR3 protein: CASSFPGGEQFF
V gene: TRBV5-1
J gene: TRBJ2-1
D gene: TRBD1

CDR3 DNA: TGTGCCACCCATCCCGGGACAGGGGGCGGTATTAAGGATGAGCAGTTCTTC
CDR3 protein: CATHPGTGGGIKDEQFF
V gene: TRBV10-3
J gene: TRBJ2-1
D gene: TRBD1

CDR3 DNA: TGTGCCAGCAGCAATCGACTCGCGGGACAGGGGGTTATTTTCGCGAACACCGGGGAGCTGTTTTTT
CDR3 protein: CASSNRLAGQGVIFANTGELFF
V gene: TRBV21-1
J gene: TRBJ2-2
D gene: .

CDR3 DNA: TGTGCCAGCAGCGTAGCGGAGATAAGCACAGATACGCAGTATTTT
CDR3 protein: CASSVAEISTDTQYF
V gene: TRBV9
J gene: TRBJ2-3
D gene: .